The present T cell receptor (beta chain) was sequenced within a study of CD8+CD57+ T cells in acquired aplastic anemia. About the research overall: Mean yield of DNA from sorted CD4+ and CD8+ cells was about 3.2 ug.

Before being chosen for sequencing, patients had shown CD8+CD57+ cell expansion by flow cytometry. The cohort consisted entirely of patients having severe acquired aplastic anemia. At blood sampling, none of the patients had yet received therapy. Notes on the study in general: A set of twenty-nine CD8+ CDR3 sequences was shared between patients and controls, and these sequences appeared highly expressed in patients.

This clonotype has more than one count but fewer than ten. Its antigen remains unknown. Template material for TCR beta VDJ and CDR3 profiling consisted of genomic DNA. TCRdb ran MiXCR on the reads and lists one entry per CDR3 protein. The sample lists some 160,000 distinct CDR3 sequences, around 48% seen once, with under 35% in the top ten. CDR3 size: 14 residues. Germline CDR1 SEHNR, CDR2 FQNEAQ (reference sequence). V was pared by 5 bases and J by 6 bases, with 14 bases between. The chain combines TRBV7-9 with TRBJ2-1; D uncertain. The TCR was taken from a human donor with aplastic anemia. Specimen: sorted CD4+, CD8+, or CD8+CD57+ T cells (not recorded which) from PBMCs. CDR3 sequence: CASSPLRTANEQFF. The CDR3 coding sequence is TGTGCCAGCAGCCCACTTCGGACCGCCAATGAGCAGTTCTTC.